This T cell receptor (beta chain) was sequenced in a study of T cells in localized non-small cell lung cancer. This CDR3 has 15 amino acids. CDR1 is SNHLY and CDR2 is FYNNEI in the germline V gene. Deletions cut 2 bases from V and 5 bases from J, with 15 bases between. TCRdb keeps only in-frame clones here, not all; method: immunoSEQ multiplex PCR. In the table there are around 17,000 clones, around 88% of which are singletons. This clone appeared a single time. The source is a male donor at least 60 years old with stage II squamous cell lung carcinoma. The V call is TRBV2, the J call TRBJ2-5; tentatively, D is TRBD2 (7 bases). The source material was peripheral blood, sampled before any cancer treatment. The DNA of the CDR3 is TGTGCCAGCAGTGAACCGGGGGGCTTTGTGGAGACCCAGTACTTC. This sequence encodes CASSEPGGFVETQYF.